This paragraph covers one T cell receptor (beta chain) sequence. Being one base from a much bigger clone, this may be a read error. TCRdb reprocessed the PCR reads with MiXCR, giving one entry per CDR3 protein. This table has roughly 65,000 distinct CDR3 sequences, around a sixth appearing once. The data were obtained in a study of molecular identifiers for immune sequencing clone quantification. About the study: In replicates, the authors split RNA from approximately 22,000 or 94,000 naive CD8 cells five ways and sequenced four.

The clonotype originates from a human donor in good health. Some libraries in this study had Jurkat cell RNA spiked in. The sample consisted of naive CD8+ T cells from blood, with Jurkat cell RNA spiked in. Subset specified: FACS-sorted CD8+CD4-CCR7+CD45RA+ naive T cells.

In DNA form, the CDR3 reads TGTGCCACCAGTGATGCCAGGGGCGGCAATCAGCCCCAGCATTTT. This sequence encodes CATSDARGGNQPQHF. This chain joins TRBV24-1 and TRBJ1-5; possibly TRBD1 for D (6 bases). Germline loops: CDR1 KGHDR, CDR2 SFDVKD. Trimming took off 3 bases at V and 2 bases at J, with 10 bases between the two ends. The CDR3 length is 15 residues.